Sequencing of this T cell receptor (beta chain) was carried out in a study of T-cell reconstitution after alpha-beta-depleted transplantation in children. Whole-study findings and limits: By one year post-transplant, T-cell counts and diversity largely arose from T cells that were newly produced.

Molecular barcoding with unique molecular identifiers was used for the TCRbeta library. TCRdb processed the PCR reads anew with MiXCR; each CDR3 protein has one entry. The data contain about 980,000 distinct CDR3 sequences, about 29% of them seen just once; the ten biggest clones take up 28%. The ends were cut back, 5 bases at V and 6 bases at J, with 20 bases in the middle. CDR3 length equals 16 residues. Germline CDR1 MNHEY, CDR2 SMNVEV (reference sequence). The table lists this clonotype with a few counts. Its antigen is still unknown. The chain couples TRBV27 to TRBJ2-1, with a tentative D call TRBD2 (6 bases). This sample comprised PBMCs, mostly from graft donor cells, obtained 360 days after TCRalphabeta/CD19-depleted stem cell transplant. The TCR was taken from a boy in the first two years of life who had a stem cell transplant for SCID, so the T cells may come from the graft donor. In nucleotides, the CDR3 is TGTGCCAGCAGTCCTAAAATACTAGCTTTCGGCAATGAGCAGTTCTTC. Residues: CASSPKILAFGNEQFF.